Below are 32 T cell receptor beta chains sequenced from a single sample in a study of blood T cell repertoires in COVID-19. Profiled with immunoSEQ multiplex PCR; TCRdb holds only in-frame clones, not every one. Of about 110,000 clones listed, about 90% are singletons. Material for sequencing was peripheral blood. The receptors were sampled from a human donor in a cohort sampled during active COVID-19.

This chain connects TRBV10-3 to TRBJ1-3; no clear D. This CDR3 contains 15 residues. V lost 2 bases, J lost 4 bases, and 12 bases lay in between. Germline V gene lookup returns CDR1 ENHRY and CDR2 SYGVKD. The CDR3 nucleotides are TGTGCCATCAGTGAGCCGAGGGAGACGGGAAACACCATATATTTT. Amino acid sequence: CAISEPRETGNTIYF.

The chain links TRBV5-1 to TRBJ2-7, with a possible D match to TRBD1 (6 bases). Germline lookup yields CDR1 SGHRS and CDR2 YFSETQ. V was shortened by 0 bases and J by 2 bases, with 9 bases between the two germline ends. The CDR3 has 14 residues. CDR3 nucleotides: TGCGCCAGCAGCTTGGGCACAGGGCCCTACGAGCAGTACTTC. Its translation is CASSLGTGPYEQYF.

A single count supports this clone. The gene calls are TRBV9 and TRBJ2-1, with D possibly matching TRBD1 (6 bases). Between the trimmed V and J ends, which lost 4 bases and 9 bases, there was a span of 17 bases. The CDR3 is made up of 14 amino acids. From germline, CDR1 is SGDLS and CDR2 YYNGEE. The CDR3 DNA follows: TGTGCCAGCAGCTCCGGCTCAGGGGCGGGTGAGCAGTTCTTC. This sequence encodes CASSSGSGAGEQFF.

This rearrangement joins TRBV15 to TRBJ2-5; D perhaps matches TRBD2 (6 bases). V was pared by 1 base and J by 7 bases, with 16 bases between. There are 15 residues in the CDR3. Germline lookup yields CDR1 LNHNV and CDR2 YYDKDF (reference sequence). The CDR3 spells CATSRGGAGLGTQYF. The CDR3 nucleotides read TGTGCCACCAGCAGAGGCGGGGCCGGGTTAGGGACCCAGTACTTC. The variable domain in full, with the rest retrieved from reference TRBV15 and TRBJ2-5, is DAMVIQNPRYQVTQFGKPVTLSCSQTLNHNVMYWYQQKSSQAPKLLFHYYDKDFNNEADTPDNFQSRRPNTSFCFLDIRSPGLGDTAMYLCATSRGGAGLGTQYFGPGTRLLVL.

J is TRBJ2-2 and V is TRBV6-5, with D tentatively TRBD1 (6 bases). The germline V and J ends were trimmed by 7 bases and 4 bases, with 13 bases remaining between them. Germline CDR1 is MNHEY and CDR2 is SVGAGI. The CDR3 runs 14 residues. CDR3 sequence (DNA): TGTGCCAGCATAACAGGGCATTTCACCGGGGAGCTGTTTTTT. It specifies CASITGHFTGELFF.

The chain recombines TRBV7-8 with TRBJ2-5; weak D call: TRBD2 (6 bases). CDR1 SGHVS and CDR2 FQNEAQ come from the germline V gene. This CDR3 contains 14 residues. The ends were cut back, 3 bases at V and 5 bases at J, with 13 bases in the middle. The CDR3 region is CASSLAGLSETQYF. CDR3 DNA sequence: TGTGCCAGCAGCTTGGCGGGACTGTCGGAGACCCAGTACTTC.

DNA of the CDR3: TGTGCCAGCTCACCACCGACAGGGGTGGCCTATGGCTACACCTTC. Its protein is CASSPPTGVAYGYTF. The chain combines TRBV18 with TRBJ1-2; 8 nucleotides match TRBD1. V shed 0 bases and J 4 bases; nucleotides not matched to a gene: 4. This CDR3 contains 15 residues. Germline-derived CDR1 and CDR2 are KGHSH and LQKENI.

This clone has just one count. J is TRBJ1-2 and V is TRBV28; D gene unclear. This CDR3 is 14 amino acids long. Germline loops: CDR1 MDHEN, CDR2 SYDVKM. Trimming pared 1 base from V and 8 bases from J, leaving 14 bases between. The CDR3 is CASSLLAGVGGYTF. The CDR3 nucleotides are TGTGCCAGCAGTTTATTAGCGGGCGTGGGGGGCTACACCTTC.

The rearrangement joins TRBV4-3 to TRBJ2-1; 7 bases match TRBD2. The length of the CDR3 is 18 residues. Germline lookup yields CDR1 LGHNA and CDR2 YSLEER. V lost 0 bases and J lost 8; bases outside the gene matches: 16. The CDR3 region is CASSQEAASGGGVDEQFF. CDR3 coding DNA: TGCGCCAGCAGCCAAGAGGCGGCTAGCGGCGGAGGGGTTGATGAGCAGTTCTTC.

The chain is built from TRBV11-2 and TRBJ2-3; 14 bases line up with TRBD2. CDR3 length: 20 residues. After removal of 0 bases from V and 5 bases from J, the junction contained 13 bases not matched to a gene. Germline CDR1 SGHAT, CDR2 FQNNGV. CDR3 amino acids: CASSLDHFRLAGGHEDTQYF. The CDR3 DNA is TGTGCCAGCAGCTTAGACCATTTTCGACTAGCGGGGGGGCACGAAGATACGCAGTATTTT.

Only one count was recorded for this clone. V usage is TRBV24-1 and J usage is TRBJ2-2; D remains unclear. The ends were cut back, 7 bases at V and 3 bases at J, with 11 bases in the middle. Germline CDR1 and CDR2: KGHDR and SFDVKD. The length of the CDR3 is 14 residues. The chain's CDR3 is CATSRSVDTGELFF. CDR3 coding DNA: TGTGCCACCAGCCGATCAGTGGACACCGGGGAGCTGTTTTTT.

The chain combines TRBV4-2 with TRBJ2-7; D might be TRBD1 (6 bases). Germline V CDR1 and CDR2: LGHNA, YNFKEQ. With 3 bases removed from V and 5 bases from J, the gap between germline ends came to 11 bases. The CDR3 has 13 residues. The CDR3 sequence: CASSQGARNEQYF. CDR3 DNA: TGTGCCAGCAGCCAGGGGGCAAGGAACGAGCAGTACTTC.

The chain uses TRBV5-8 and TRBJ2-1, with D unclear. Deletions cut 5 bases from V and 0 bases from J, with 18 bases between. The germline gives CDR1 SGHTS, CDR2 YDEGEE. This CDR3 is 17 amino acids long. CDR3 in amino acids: CASRQSYLVSSYNEQFF. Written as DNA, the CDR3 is TGTGCCAGCAGGCAGAGCTACCTAGTAAGCTCCTACAATGAGCAGTTCTTC.

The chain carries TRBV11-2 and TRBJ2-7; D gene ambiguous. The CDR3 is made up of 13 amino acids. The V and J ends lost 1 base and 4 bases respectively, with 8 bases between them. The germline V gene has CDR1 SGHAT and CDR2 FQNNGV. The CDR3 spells CASSLGPTYEQYF. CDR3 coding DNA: TGTGCCAGCAGCTTAGGTCCCACATACGAGCAGTACTTC. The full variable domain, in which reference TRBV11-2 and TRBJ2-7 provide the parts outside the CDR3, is EAGVAQSPRYKIIEKRQSVAFWCNPISGHATLYWYQQILGQGPKLLIQFQNNGVVDDSQLPKDRFSAERLKGVDSTLKIQPAKLEDSAVYLCASSLGPTYEQYFGPGTRLTVT.

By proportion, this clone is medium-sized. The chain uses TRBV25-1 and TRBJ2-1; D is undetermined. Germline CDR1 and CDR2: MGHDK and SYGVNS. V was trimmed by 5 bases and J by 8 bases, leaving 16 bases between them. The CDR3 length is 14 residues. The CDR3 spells CASSTAREVDEQFF. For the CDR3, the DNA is TGTGCCAGCAGTACGGCTCGAGAGGTGGATGAGCAGTTCTTC.

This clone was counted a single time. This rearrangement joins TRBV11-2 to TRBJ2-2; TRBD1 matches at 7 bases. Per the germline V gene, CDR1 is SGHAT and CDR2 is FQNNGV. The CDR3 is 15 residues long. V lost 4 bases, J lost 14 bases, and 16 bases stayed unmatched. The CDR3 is CASSSFGTASGNLFF. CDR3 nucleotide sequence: TGTGCCAGCAGCTCTTTTGGGACAGCTTCGGGGAACCTGTTTTTT.

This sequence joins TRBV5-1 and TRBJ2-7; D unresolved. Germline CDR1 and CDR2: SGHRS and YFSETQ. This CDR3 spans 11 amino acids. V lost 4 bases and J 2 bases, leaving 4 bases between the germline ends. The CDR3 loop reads CASSDTYEQYF. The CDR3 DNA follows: TGCGCCAGCAGCGACACCTACGAGCAGTACTTC.

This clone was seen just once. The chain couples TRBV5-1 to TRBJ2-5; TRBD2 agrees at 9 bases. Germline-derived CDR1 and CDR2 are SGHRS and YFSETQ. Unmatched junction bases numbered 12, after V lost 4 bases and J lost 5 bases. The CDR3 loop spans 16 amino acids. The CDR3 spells CASSLLGGGAVETQYF. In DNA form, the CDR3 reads TGCGCCAGCAGCCTCCTGGGCGGGGGGGCCGTGGAGACCCAGTACTTC.

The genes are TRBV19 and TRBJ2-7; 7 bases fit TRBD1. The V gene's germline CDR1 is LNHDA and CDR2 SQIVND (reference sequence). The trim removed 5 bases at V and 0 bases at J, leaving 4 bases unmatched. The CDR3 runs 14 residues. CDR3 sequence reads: CASSPRGSSYEQYF. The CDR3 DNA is TGTGCCAGTAGTCCCAGGGGGAGCTCCTACGAGCAGTACTTC.

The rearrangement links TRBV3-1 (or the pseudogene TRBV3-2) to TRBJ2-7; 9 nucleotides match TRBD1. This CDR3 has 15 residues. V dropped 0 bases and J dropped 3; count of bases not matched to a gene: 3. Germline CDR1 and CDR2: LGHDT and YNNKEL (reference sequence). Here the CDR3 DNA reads TGTGCCAGCAGCCAAGAGTCGACAGGGGGCTACGAGCAGTACTTC. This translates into CASSQESTGGYEQYF.

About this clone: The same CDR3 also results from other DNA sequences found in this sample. CDR3 amino acids: CASSVEGAGGYTF. The CDR3 nucleotides are TGTGCCAGCAGCGTAGAAGGGGCCGGTGGCTACACCTTC. The chain uses TRBV9 and TRBJ1-2; TRBD1 is a possible D gene (5 bases). The V gene lost 0 bases and the J gene lost 7 bases, with 10 bases spanning the gap. CDR3 length: 13 residues. Germline CDR1 SGDLS, CDR2 YYNGEE.

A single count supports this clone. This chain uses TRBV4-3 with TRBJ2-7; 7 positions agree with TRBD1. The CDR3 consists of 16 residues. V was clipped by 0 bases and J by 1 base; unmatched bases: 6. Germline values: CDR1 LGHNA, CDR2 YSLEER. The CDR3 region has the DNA TGCGCCAGCAGCCAAGATCTAGTGGGACAGTCCTACGAGCAGTACTTC. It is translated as CASSQDLVGQSYEQYF.

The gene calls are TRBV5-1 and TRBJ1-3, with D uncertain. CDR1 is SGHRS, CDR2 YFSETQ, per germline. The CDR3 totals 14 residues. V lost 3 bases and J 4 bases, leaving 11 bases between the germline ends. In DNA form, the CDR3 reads TGCGCCAGCAGCTCAAGAGCGGGGGGAAACACCATATATTTT. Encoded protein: CASSSRAGGNTIYF.

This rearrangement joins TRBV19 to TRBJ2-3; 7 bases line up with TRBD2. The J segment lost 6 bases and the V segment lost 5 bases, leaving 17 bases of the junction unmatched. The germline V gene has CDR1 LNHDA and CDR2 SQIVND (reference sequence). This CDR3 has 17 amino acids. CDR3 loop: CASSPRLQAGLPDTQYF. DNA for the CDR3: TGTGCCAGTAGTCCACGACTTCAAGCGGGACTCCCTGATACGCAGTATTTT.

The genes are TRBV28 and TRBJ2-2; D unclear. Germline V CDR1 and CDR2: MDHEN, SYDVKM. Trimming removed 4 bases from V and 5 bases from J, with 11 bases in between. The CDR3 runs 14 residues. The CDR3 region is CASSSPAATGELFF. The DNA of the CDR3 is TGTGCCAGCAGTTCTCCTGCGGCTACCGGGGAGCTGTTTTTT.

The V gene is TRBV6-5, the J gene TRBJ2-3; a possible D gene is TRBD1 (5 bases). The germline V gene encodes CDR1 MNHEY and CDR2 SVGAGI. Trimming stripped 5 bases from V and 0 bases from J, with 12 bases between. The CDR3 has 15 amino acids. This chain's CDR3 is CASSTRAESTDTQYF. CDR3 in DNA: TGTGCCAGCAGTACCAGGGCCGAGAGCACAGATACGCAGTATTTT.

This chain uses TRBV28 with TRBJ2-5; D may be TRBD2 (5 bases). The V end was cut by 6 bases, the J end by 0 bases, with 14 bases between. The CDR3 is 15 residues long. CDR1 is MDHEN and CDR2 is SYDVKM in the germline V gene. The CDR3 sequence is CASSPWGVYQETQYF. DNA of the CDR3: TGTGCCAGCAGCCCTTGGGGAGTCTACCAAGAGACCCAGTACTTC.

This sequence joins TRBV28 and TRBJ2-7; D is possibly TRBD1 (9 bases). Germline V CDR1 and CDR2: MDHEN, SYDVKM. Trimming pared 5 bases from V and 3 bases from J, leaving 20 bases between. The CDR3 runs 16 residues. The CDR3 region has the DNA TGTGCCAGCAGTCCCCCGGGAGGGACAGGGAACTACGAGCAGTACTTC. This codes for CASSPPGGTGNYEQYF.

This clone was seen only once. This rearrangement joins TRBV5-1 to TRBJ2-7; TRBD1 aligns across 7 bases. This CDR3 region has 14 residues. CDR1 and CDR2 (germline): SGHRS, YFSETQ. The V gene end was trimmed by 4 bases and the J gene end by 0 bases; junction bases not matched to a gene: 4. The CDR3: CASSPRGSSYEQYF. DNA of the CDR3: TGCGCCAGCAGCCCCAGGGGGAGCTCCTACGAGCAGTACTTC.

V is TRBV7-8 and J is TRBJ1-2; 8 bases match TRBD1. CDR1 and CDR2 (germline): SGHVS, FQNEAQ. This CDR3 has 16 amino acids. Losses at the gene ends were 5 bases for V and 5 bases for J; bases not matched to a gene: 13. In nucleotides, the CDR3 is TGTGCCAGCAGCCCAGTCGGCAGGGGGCTTCGGTATGGCTACACCTTC. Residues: CASSPVGRGLRYGYTF.

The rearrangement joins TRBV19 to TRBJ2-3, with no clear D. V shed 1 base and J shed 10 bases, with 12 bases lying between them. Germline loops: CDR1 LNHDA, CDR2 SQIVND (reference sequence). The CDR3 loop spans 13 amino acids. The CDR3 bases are TGTGCCAGTAGTATAGGGTCCCAAGAGGCGCAGTATTTT. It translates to CASSIGSQEAQYF.

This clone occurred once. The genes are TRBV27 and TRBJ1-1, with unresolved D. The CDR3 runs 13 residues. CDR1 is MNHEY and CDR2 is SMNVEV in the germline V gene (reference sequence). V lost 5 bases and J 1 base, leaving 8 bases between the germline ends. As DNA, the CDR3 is TGTGCCAGCAGTCCCACACGGAACACTGAAGCTTTCTTT. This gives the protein CASSPTRNTEAFF.